This T cell receptor (beta chain) was sequenced for a study of control samples from healthy donors and cancer patients. Produced via immunoSEQ multiplex PCR; TCRdb's table is partial and in-frame only. The sample lists about 120,000 clones, roughly nine tenths seen once, with approximately 8% in the top ten. The TCR sequence derives from a young woman in good health. The sequenced material came from blood.

The CDR3 nucleotides read TGTGCCAGCAGTTACCGGGACTGGCCCTACGAGCAGTACTTC. It is translated as CASSYRDWPYEQYF. The gene calls are TRBV6-6 and TRBJ2-7, with a possible D match to TRBD2 (6 bases). This CDR3 has 14 amino acids. Trimming cost V 2 bases and J 2 bases, with 10 bases left between them. Germline CDR1 is MNHNY and CDR2 is SVGAGI (reference sequence).